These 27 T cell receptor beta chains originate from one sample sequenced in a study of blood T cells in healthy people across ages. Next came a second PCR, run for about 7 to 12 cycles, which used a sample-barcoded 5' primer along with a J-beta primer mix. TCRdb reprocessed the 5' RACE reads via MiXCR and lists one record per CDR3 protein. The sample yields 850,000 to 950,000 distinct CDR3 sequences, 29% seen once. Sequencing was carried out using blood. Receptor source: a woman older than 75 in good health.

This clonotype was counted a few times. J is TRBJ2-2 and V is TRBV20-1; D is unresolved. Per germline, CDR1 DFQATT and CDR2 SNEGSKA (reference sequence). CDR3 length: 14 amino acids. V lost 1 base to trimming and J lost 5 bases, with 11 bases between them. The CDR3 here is CSARGITETGELFF. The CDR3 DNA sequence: TGCAGTGCTAGAGGGATAACGGAGACCGGGGAGCTGTTTTTT.

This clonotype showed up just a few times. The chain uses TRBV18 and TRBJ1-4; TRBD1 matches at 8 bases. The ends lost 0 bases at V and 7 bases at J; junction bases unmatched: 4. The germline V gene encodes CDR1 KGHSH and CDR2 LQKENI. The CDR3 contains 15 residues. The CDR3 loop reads CASSPPGQAGEKLFF. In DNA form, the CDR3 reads TGTGCCAGCTCACCACCGGGACAGGCGGGTGAAAAACTGTTTTTT.

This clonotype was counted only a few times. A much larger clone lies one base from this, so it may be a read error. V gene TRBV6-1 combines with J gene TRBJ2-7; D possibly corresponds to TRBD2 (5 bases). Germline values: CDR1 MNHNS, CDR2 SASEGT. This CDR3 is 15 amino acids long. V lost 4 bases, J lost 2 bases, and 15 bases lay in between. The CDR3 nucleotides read TGTGCCAGCAGTGTTTGCAAAAGCGGCCCCTACGAGCAGTACTTC. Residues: CASSVCKSGPYEQYF.

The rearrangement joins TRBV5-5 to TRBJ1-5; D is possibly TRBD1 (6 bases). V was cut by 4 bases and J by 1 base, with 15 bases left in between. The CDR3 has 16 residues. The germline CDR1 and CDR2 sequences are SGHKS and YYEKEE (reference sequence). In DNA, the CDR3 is TGTGCCAGCAGCGGGGGCGGGGGAACGAGCAATCAGCCCCAGCATTTT. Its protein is CASSGGGGTSNQPQHF.

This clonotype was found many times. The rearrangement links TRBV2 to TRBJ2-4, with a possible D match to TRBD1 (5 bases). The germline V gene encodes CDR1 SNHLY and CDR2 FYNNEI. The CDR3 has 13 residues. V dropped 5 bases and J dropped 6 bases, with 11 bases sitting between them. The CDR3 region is CASSKGSGNIQYF. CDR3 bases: TGTGCCAGCAGTAAGGGGTCGGGAAACATTCAGTACTTC.

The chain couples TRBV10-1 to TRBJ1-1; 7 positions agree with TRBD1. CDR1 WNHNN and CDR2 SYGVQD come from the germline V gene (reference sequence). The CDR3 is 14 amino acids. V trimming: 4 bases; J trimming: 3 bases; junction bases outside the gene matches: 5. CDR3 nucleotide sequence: TGCGCCAGCAGTGCGGGACAGAGTGACACTGAAGCTTTCTTT. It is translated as CASSAGQSDTEAFF.

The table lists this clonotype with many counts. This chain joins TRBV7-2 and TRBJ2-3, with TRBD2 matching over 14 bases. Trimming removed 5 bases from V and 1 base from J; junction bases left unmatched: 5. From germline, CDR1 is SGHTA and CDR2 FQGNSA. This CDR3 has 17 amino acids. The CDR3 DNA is TGTGCCAGCAGCCCACCGGGACTAGCGGGAGGCACAGATACGCAGTATTTT. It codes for CASSPPGLAGGTDTQYF.

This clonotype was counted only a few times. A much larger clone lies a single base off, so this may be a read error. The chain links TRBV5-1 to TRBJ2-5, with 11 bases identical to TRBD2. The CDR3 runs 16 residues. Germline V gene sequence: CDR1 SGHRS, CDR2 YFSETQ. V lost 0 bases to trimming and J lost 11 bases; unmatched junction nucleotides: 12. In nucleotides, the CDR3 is TGCGCCAGCAGCTTGGCCCTAGCGGGGGGATACAATGAGCAGTACTTC. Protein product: CASSLALAGGYNEQYF. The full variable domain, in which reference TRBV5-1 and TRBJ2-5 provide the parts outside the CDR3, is KAGVTQTPRYLIKTRGQQVTLSCSPISGHRSVSWYQQTPGQGLQFLFEYFSETQRNKGNFPGRFSGRQFSNSRSEMNVSTLELGDSALYLCASSLALAGGYNEQYFGPGTRLLVL.

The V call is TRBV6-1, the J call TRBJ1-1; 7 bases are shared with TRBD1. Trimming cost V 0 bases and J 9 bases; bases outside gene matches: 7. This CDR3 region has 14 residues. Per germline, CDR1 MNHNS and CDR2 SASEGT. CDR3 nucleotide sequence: TGTGCCAGCAGTGAAGCGGCCAGGGGGGGAAAAGCTTTCTTT. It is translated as CASSEAARGGKAFF.

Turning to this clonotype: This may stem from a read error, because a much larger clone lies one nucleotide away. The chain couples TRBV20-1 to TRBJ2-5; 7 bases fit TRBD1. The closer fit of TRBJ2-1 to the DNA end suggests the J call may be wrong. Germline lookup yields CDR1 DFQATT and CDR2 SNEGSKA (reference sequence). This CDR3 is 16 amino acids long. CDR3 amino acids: CSARDFRDSLQETQFF. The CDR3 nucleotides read TGCAGTGCTAGAGATTTTCGGGACAGCCTACAAGAGACCCAGTTCTTC.

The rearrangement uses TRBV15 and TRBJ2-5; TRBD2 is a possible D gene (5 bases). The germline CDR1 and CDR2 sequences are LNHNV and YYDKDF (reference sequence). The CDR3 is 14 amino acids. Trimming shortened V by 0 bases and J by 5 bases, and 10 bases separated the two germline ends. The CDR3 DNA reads TGTGCCACCAGCAGAGATACGGGGTCCGAGACCCAGTACTTC. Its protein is CATSRDTGSETQYF.

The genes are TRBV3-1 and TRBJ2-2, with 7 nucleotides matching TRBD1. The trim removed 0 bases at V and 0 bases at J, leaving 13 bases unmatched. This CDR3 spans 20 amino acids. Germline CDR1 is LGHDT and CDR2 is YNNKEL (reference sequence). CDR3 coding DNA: TGTGCCAGCAGCCAAGAAGGAGACAGGGAAATATTCGCGAACACCGGGGAGCTGTTTTTT. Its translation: CASSQEGDREIFANTGELFF.

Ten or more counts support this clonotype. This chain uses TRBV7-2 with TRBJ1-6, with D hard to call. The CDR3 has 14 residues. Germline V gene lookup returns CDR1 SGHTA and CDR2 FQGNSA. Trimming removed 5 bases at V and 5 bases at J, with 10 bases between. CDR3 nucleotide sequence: TGTGCCAGCAGCCCCGAATGGGATAATTCACCCCTCCACTTT. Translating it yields CASSPEWDNSPLHF.

Here the CDR3 reads CASSSSRERGQPQHF. The CDR3, as DNA: TGTGCCAGCAGCAGCAGCCGGGAACGAGGGCAGCCCCAGCATTTT. The chain uses TRBV7-2 and TRBJ1-5; D is unclear. The ends were cut back, 5 bases at V and 7 bases at J, with 18 bases in the middle. This CDR3 is built from 15 residues. The germline V gene encodes CDR1 SGHTA and CDR2 FQGNSA.

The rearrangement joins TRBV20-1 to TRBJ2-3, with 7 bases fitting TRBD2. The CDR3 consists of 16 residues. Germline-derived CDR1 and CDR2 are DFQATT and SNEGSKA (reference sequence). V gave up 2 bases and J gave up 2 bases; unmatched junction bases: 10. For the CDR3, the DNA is TGCAGTGCTAGACCGAGACTAGCCGCCCACACAGATACGCAGTATTTT. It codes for CSARPRLAAHTDTQYF.

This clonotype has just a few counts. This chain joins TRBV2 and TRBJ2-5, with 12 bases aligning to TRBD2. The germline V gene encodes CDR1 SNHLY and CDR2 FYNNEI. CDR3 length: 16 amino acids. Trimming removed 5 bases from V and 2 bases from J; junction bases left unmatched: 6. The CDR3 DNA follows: TGTGCCAGCAGTCAACTAGCGGGGGGCTTTCAAGAGACCCAGTACTTC. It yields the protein CASSQLAGGFQETQYF.

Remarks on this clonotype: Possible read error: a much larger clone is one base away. CDR3 DNA sequence: TGTGCCAGCAGCACTTGGGGTTCACCCCGCCACTTT. Translation gives CASSTWGSPRHF. The chain uses TRBV7-2 and TRBJ1-6; no reliable D call. There are 12 residues in the CDR3. Germline loops: CDR1 SGHTA, CDR2 FQGNSA.

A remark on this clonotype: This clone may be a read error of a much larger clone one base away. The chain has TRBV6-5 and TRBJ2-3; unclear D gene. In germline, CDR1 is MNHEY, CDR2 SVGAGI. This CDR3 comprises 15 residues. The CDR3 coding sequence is TGTGCCAGCAGTTCTCTGGTCCGGCGCACAGATATGCAGTATTTT. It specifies CASSSLVRRTDMQYF.

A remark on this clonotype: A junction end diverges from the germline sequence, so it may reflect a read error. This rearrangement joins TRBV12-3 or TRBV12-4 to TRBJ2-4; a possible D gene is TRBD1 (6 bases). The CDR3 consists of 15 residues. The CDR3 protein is CAGSRTVGGKNIQYF. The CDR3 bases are TGTGCCGGCAGCCGGACAGTCGGTGGCAAAAACATTCAGTACTTC.

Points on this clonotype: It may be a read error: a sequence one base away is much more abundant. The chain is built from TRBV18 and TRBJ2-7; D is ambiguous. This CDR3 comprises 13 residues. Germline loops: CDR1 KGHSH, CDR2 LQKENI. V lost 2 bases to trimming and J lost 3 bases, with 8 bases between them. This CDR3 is CASSPTDGYEQYF. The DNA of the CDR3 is TGTGCCAGCTCACCAACCGACGGCTACGAGCAGTACTTC.

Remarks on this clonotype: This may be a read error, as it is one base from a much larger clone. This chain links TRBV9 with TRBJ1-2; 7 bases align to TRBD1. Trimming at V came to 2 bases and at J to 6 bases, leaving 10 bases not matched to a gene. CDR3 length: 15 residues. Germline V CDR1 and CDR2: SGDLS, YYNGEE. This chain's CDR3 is CASSVLGQLEDGYTF. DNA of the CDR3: TGTGCCAGCAGCGTGCTGGGACAGCTAGAGGATGGCTACACCTTC. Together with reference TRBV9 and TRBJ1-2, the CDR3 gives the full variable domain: DSGVTQTPKHLITATGQRVTLRCSPRSGDLSVYWYQQSLDQGLQFLIQYYNGEERAKGNILERFSAQQFPDLHSELNLSSLELGDSALYFCASSVLGQLEDGYTFGSGTRLTVV.

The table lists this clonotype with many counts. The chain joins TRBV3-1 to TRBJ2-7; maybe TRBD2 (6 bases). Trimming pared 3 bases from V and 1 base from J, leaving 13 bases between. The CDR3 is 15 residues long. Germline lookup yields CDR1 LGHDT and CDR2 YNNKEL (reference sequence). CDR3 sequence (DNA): TGTGCCAGCAGCCAGTGGGGGGTATCTTCCTACGAGCAGTACTTC. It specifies CASSQWGVSSYEQYF.

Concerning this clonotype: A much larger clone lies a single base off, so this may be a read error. This CDR3 is CASSLPTSRGRRDEQYF. In DNA, the CDR3 is TGTGCCAGCAGCTTACCAACAAGCAGGGGGCGCAGGGATGAGCAGTACTTC. This sequence joins TRBV7-9 and TRBJ2-7, with 8 bases lining up with TRBD1. Germline assignment: CDR1 SEHNR and CDR2 FQNEAQ (reference sequence). This CDR3 has 17 amino acids. With V trimmed by 2 bases and J by 7 bases, 16 bases remained unmatched.

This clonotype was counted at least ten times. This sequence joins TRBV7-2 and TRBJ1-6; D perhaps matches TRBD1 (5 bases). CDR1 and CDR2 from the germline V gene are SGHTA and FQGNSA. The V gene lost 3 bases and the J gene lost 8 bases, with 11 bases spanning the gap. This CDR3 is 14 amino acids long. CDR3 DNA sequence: TGTGCCAGCAGCTTGTCCGGGGCATATTCACCCCTCCACTTT. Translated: CASSLSGAYSPLHF.

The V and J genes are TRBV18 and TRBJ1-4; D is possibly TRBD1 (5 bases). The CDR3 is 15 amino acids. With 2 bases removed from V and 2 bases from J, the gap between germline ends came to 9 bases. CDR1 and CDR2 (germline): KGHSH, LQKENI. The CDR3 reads CASSPGKGTNEKLFF. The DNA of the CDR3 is TGTGCCAGCTCACCAGGCAAGGGGACTAATGAAAAACTGTTTTTT.

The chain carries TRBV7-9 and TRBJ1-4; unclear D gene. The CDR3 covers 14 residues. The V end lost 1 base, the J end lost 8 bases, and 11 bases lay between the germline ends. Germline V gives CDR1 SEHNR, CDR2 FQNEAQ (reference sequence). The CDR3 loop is CASSLVGSGEKLFF. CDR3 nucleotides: TGTGCCAGCAGCTTAGTAGGATCGGGCGAAAAACTGTTTTTT.

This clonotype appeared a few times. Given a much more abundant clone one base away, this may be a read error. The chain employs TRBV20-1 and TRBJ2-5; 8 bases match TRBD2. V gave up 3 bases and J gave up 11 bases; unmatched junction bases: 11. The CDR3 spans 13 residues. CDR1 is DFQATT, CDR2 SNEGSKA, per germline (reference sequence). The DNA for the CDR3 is TGCAGTGCTAGCAGCGGGGGTTACAATGAGCAGTACTTC. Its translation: CSASSGGYNEQYF.